The sequence of this TCR beta chain was determined in a study of T cell responses to AZD1222 COVID-19 vaccine. Study-wide findings and caveats: Two AZD1222 administrations were followed by greater Spike-specific TCR breadth and depth. Epitopes outside B.1.351 and B.1.1.7 mutated regions reportedly drew nearly half of spike TCRs.

TCRdb keeps only in-frame clones here, not all; method: immunoSEQ multiplex PCR. The data contain roughly 120,000 clones, about 85% of them singletons. Turning to this clone: As yet, its antigen is unknown.

The clonotype was recovered from an adult in good health. Here the sequenced sample was peripheral blood, taken on day 0 of AZD1222 vaccination.

CDR3 sequence (DNA): TGTGCCAGCAGCTTGGGAGGGGTAGCAAGCTCCTATAATTCACCCCTCCACTTT. This gives the protein CASSLGGVASSYNSPLHF. The chain has TRBV5-4 and TRBJ1-6; D is perhaps TRBD1 (5 bases). The V end was cut by 0 bases, the J end by 0 bases, with 13 bases between. Germline lookup yields CDR1 SGHNT and CDR2 YYREEE (reference sequence). The CDR3 totals 18 residues.